This TCR beta chain was captured in a study of T cell repertoires in cytomegalovirus infection. Study-wide context: Matching HLA type, along with CMV infection, was indicated by public TCR beta signatures.

Germline lookup yields CDR1 SEHNR and CDR2 FQNEAQ (reference sequence). The V and J ends lost 6 bases and 4 bases respectively, with 15 bases between them. This CDR3 comprises 14 residues. This clonotype showed up just a few times. Its antigen is still unknown. TCRdb itself ran the reads through MiXCR, one entry per CDR3 protein. The data contain about 160,000 distinct CDR3 sequences, under 20% of them singletons. Broader study findings: The cumulative frequency of public TCR beta families distinguished individuals who carried CMV together with the relevant HLA. Predominance within the ex vivo response was attributable to HLA-C-restricted CMV-specific TCR beta clonotypes.

The sequence was collected from a human donor in good health (CMV status not recorded). Some clones in this sample may be carry-over from other donors' samples. This chain uses TRBV7-9 with TRBJ1-1; D might be TRBD1 (5 bases). What was sequenced was CD8+ T cells from PBMCs. CDR3 DNA: TGTGCCAGCAGTATGACCCGGGGGGGCACTGAAGCTTTCTTT. Translation gives CASSMTRGGTEAFF.